This T cell receptor (beta chain) is drawn from a study of cytomegalovirus exposure and HLA in healthy donors. Study outcomes and limitations: Accurate prediction of HLA-A and HLA-B alleles (for most subjects) was reportedly achieved from TCR beta sequences. A link between a missense DCLRE1C variant and TCR beta V- and J-gene trimming emerged from a later analysis. An assumption of roughly uniform sequencing depth across donors underlay the presence/absence analyses.

About this clone: The antigen is undetermined.

With 60 Vbeta and 13 Jbeta primers, the PCR was carried out. This table comes from immunoSEQ multiplex PCR, and its TCRdb copy is limited to in-frame clones, with some not included. Of roughly 160,000 clones listed, approximately 80% are singletons. The ends were cut back, 2 bases at V and 3 bases at J, with 7 bases in the middle. The CDR3 loop spans 13 amino acids. The germline V gene has CDR1 LNHDA and CDR2 SQIVND (reference sequence). The TCR comes from a male donor in good health and CMV-seronegative. This chain uses TRBV19 with TRBJ1-2, with a weak D call TRBD1 (5 bases). Sequencing was performed on PBMCs. The CDR3 here is CASSITGDYGYTF. The CDR3 coding sequence is TGTGCCAGTAGTATAACAGGTGACTATGGCTACACCTTC.